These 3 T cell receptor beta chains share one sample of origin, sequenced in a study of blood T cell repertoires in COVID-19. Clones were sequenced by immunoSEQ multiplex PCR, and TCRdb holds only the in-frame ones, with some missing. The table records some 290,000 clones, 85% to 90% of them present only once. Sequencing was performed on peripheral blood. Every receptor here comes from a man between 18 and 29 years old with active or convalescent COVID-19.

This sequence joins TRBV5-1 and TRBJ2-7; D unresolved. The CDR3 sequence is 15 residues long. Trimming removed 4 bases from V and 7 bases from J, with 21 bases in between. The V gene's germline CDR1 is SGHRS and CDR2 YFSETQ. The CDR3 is CASSLTVPSLGEQYF. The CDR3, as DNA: TGCGCCAGCAGCCTAACGGTGCCTTCTCTAGGTGAGCAGTACTTC.

The CDR3 nucleotides read TGTGCCAGCAGCTTGGGCGGGCTCATCGAGCAGTACTTC. Its translation: CASSLGGLIEQYF. V gene TRBV5-5 combines with J gene TRBJ2-7; TRBD2 might be the D (5 bases). The ends were cut back, 0 bases at V and 6 bases at J, with 10 bases in the middle. The CDR3 is 13 amino acids. Germline V gene data show CDR1 as SGHKS and CDR2 as YYEKEE (reference sequence).

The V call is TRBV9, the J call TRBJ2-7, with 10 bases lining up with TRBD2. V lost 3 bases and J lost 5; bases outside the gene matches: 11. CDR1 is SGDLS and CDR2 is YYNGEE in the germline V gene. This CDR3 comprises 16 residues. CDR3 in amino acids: CASSGKRGGREDEQYF. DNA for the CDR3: TGTGCCAGCAGCGGTAAGCGGGGGGGCAGAGAGGACGAGCAGTACTTC. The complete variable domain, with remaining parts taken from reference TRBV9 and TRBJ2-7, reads DSGVTQTPKHLITATGQRVTLRCSPRSGDLSVYWYQQSLDQGLQFLIQYYNGEERAKGNILERFSAQQFPDLHSELNLSSLELGDSALYFCASSGKRGGREDEQYFGPGTRLTVT.